A single sample is the source of the 19 T cell receptor beta chains below, sequenced in a study of T cell responses to AZD1222 COVID-19 vaccine. Data came from immunoSEQ multiplex PCR; TCRdb stores just in-frame clones and leaves some out. The table records more than 120,000 clones, approximately 87% of them present only once. The sample in question was peripheral blood, obtained 28 days after the second AZD1222 dose. Every receptor here comes from an adult who received the AZD1222 COVID-19 vaccine.

The J gene is TRBJ2-3, the V gene TRBV19; 8 bases fit TRBD1. CDR1 and CDR2 from the germline V gene are LNHDA and SQIVND (reference sequence). V shed 6 bases, J shed 6 bases, and the junction held 20 bases outside the gene matches. This CDR3 has 18 amino acids. This chain's CDR3 is CASRSHTGGIEGADTQYF. CDR3 nucleotides: TGTGCCAGTAGGAGTCACACAGGGGGTATAGAGGGGGCGGATACGCAGTATTTT.

The chain uses TRBV6-6 and TRBJ1-1, with D maybe TRBD1 (5 bases). V was shortened by 2 bases and J by 6 bases, with 16 bases between the two germline ends. CDR3 length: 15 amino acids. The germline V gene has CDR1 MNHNY and CDR2 SVGAGI (reference sequence). The CDR3 nucleotides read TGTGCCAGCAGTTACCCCCCTTCCCAGGGCCCTGAAGCTTTCTTT. Translated: CASSYPPSQGPEAFF.

The chain uses TRBV7-2 and TRBJ2-7; D is perhaps TRBD2 (5 bases). Trimming pared 5 bases from V and 3 bases from J, leaving 8 bases between. The CDR3 consists of 12 residues. Germline V CDR1 and CDR2: SGHTA, FQGNSA. CDR3 amino acids: CASSLDYYEQYF. The CDR3 coding sequence is TGTGCCAGCAGCCTAGACTACTACGAGCAGTACTTC. The variable domain in full, completed from reference TRBV7-2 and TRBJ2-7, reads GAGVSQSPSNKVTEKGKDVELRCDPISGHTALYWYRQSLGQGLEFLIYFQGNSAPDKSGLPSDRFSAERTGGSVSTLTIQRTQQEDSAVYLCASSLDYYEQYFGPGTRLTVT.

The V and J genes are TRBV18 and TRBJ2-1; the match to TRBD1 covers 11 bases. The CDR3 totals 15 residues. Germline CDR1 KGHSH, CDR2 LQKENI. V shed 6 bases, J shed 3 bases, and the junction held 4 bases outside the gene matches. The chain's CDR3 is CASSSGTGGYNEQFF. CDR3 bases: TGTGCCAGCTCGTCCGGGACAGGGGGCTACAATGAGCAGTTCTTC.

This chain connects TRBV9 to TRBJ2-3; D remains ambiguous. In germline, CDR1 is SGDLS, CDR2 YYNGEE. The CDR3 is 16 residues long. The V gene lost 1 base and the J gene lost 0 bases, with 12 bases spanning the gap. The CDR3 sequence is CASSVTGSVSTDTQYF. DNA of the CDR3: TGTGCCAGCAGCGTAACTGGCAGCGTAAGCACAGATACGCAGTATTTT.

The chain couples TRBV21-1 to TRBJ2-1; TRBD2 is taken as the D call from the table, unchecked against the DNA. TRBV21-1 is noted as a pseudogene. There are 12 residues in the CDR3. The CDR3 DNA reads TGTGCCAGCACTACCCGGAGTGATGAGCAGTTCTTC. Translation gives CASTTRSDEQFF.

The chain recombines TRBV11-2 with TRBJ2-3; D remains ambiguous. V lost 6 bases to trimming and J lost 4 bases, with 5 bases between them. The length of the CDR3 is 11 residues. Per the germline V gene, CDR1 is SGHAT and CDR2 is FQNNGV. The CDR3 reads CASSLSDTQYF. The CDR3 DNA reads TGTGCCAGCAGTTTATCAGATACGCAGTATTTT. Based on the CDR3 plus reference TRBV11-2 and TRBJ2-3, the full variable domain is EAGVAQSPRYKIIEKRQSVAFWCNPISGHATLYWYQQILGQGPKLLIQFQNNGVVDDSQLPKDRFSAERLKGVDSTLKIQPAKLEDSAVYLCASSLSDTQYFGPGTRLTVL.

The rearrangement joins TRBV5-4 to TRBJ1-3; D is unresolved. Germline CDR1 is SGHNT and CDR2 is YYREEE (reference sequence). The CDR3 is 13 residues long. V was trimmed by 5 bases and J by 2 bases, leaving 8 bases between them. Here the CDR3 reads CASSPDAGNTIYF. The CDR3 DNA reads as TGTGCCAGCAGTCCCGACGCTGGAAACACCATATATTTT. The full variable domain, with the rest looked up from reference TRBV5-4 and TRBJ1-3, is ETGVTQSPTHLIKTRGQQVTLRCSSQSGHNTVSWYQQALGQGPQFIFQYYREEENGRGNFPPRFSGLQFPNYSSELNVNALELDDSALYLCASSPDAGNTIYFGEGSWLTVV.

The V call is TRBV7-8, the J call TRBJ1-5, with D possibly matching TRBD1 (6 bases). The CDR3 is made up of 18 amino acids. From germline, CDR1 is SGHVS and CDR2 FQNEAQ. The V gene lost 0 bases and the J gene lost 0 bases, with 15 bases spanning the gap. CDR3 nucleotides: TGTGCCAGCAGCTTAGCGGCAGGGGCCCCGACTAGCAATCAGCCCCAGCATTTT. Amino acids: CASSLAAGAPTSNQPQHF.

The chain is built from TRBV12-2 and TRBJ2-4. TRBV12-2 is an annotated pseudogene. The CDR3 loop spans 15 amino acids. For the CDR3, the DNA is TGTGCAAGTCGCTTTAGACCTATAGCCAAAAACATTCAGTACTTC. It encodes CASRFRPIAKNIQYF.

The V call is TRBV7-2, the J call TRBJ2-1, with D possibly being TRBD1 (6 bases). Germline loops: CDR1 SGHTA, CDR2 FQGNSA. The CDR3 has 14 amino acids. The germline V and J ends were trimmed by 5 bases and 4 bases, with 12 bases remaining between them. The DNA of the CDR3 is TGTGCCAGCAGCCATGGACAGAATTACAATGAGCAGTTCTTC. The encoded protein is CASSHGQNYNEQFF.

The chain couples TRBV28 to TRBJ1-2; possibly TRBD1 for D (6 bases). This CDR3 has 13 amino acids. The V end was cut by 4 bases, the J end by 4 bases, with 10 bases between. Germline CDR1 MDHEN, CDR2 SYDVKM. The CDR3 protein is CASSSQDSYGYTF. The CDR3 DNA reads TGTGCCAGCAGTTCACAGGACAGCTATGGCTACACCTTC.

This chain joins TRBV14 and TRBJ2-5, with D perhaps matching TRBD2 (5 bases). The CDR3 is 12 amino acids. Germline V CDR1 and CDR2: SGHDN, FVKESK. V lost 0 bases and J lost 9, with 8 bases in between. CDR3 protein: CASSQDRRPQYF. The CDR3 nucleotides are TGTGCCAGCAGCCAAGATAGGAGGCCCCAGTACTTC.

V and J are TRBV6-5 and TRBJ1-1, with unresolved D. Germline CDR1 is MNHEY and CDR2 is SVGAGI. V was cut by 0 bases and J by 5 bases, with 13 bases left in between. This CDR3 region has 15 residues. CDR3 coding DNA: TGTGCCAGCAGTTACTCGACGGAGGGTTTTACTGAAGCTTTCTTT. Its translation: CASSYSTEGFTEAFF.

This sequence joins TRBV19 and TRBJ1-2, with TRBD1 matching 7 bases. This CDR3 has 14 amino acids. Germline CDR1 reads LNHDA; CDR2 reads SQIVND (reference sequence). With 7 bases clipped from V and 4 bases from J, the junction kept 9 bases outside the gene matches. CDR3 DNA sequence: TGTGCCAGTACGCGACAGGGACCCGGCTATGGCTACACCTTC. Amino acid sequence: CASTRQGPGYGYTF.

This clone appeared once. The chain links TRBV14 to TRBJ2-3; possibly TRBD1 for D (6 bases). The CDR3 runs 15 residues. Trimming took 5 bases from V and 0 from J, leaving 12 bases between them. The germline CDR1 and CDR2 sequences are SGHDN and FVKESK. The CDR3 region is CASSEIQGSTDTQYF. For the CDR3, the DNA is TGTGCCAGCAGCGAGATACAGGGAAGCACAGATACGCAGTATTTT.

CDR3 region: CASSKQGANTGELFF. The CDR3 DNA reads as TGTGCCAGCAGCAAGCAGGGGGCTAACACCGGGGAGCTGTTTTTT. The rearrangement uses TRBV7-2 and TRBJ2-2; 8 nucleotides align to TRBD1. Losses at the gene ends were 5 bases for V and 2 bases for J; bases not matched to a gene: 4. This CDR3 contains 15 residues. CDR1 and CDR2 (germline): SGHTA, FQGNSA.

The J gene is TRBJ1-2, the V gene TRBV27; the D gene is possibly TRBD1 (6 bases). CDR3 size: 14 residues. V was trimmed by 0 bases and J by 7 bases, leaving 12 bases between them. Germline CDR1 reads MNHEY; CDR2 reads SMNVEV (reference sequence). The CDR3 DNA is TGTGCCAGCAGTTTATCCAGGCAGGGGAGTGGCTACACCTTC. Amino acid sequence: CASSLSRQGSGYTF.

The chain combines TRBV18 with TRBJ1-2; D gene ambiguous. The V end was cut by 6 bases, the J end by 7 bases, with 12 bases between. There are 12 residues in the CDR3. Germline V gives CDR1 KGHSH, CDR2 LQKENI. In DNA form, the CDR3 reads TGTGCCAGCTCCCTCGACACTGGTGGCTACACCTTC. It encodes CASSLDTGGYTF.